This is a list of T cell receptor beta chains from one sample in a study of shared clonotypes between healthy human individuals. Clones were sequenced by immunoSEQ multiplex PCR, and TCRdb holds only the in-frame ones, with some missing. The repertoire consists of over 2,000,000 clones, with approximately 92% occurring once and the leading ten covering roughly 1.7%. Sequenced: naive CD8+ T cells from PBMCs. These receptors all stem from a man younger than 30 in good health. Some clones in this sample may be carry-over from other donors' samples. The CDR3 runs from the conserved cysteine through the conserved F or W. The order of the fields is V gene, CDR3 length, D gene, clone size, J gene, CDR3 DNA, CDR3 protein. A D gene is named only where the DNA matches it firmly. Size is omitted from some rows. Given values are once, few, many or a class for expanded clones.

TRBV5-1	16	TRBD2	.	TRBJ2-3	TGCGCCAGCAGCCCCGGGACTAGCGGCCGCACAGATACGCAGTATTTT	CASSPGTSGRTDTQYF
TRBV23-1	15	TRBD1	.	TRBJ1-4	TGCGCCAGCGGGTCCCCGGGACAGGTCGATGAAAAACTGTTTTTT	CASGSPGQVDEKLFF
TRBV7-8	13	.	.	TRBJ2-7	TGTGCCAGCACCGTCACAGGGACCTACGAGCAGTACTTC	CASTVTGTYEQYF
TRBV9	15	TRBD1	once	TRBJ1-2	TGTGCCAGCAGCGAGGGGGACAGGGGCGGCTATGGCTACACCTTC	CASSEGDRGGYGYTF
TRBV19	13	.	.	TRBJ1-1	TGTGCCAGTAGTTTAGGTCCGAACACTGAAGCTTTCTTT	CASSLGPNTEAFF
TRBV4-1	15	.	.	TRBJ2-5	TGCGCCAGCAGCCAAGATTTGGCTAGCCAAGAGACCCAGTACTTC	CASSQDLASQETQYF
TRBV4-3	15	.	.	TRBJ2-4	TGCGCCAGCAGCCAAGTTGTGACAGGTGAAAACATTCAGTACTTC	CASSQVVTGENIQYF
TRBV7-9	14	.	once	TRBJ2-7	TGTGCCAGCAGCTTAGTAGACGGCACCTACGAGCAGTACTTC	CASSLVDGTYEQYF
TRBV11-2	18	.	.	TRBJ2-5	TGTGCCAGCAGCCATATACGGGGTATGGACTTAGAGAAAGAGACCCAGTACTTC	CASSHIRGMDLEKETQYF
TRBV5-1	15	TRBD2	.	TRBJ2-7	TGCGCCAGCAGCTTGTCGGGGGGAAGGATGTACGAGCAGTACTTC	CASSLSGGRMYEQYF
TRBV6-1	16	.	.	TRBJ1-4	TGTGCCAGCAGTGAAGGAACAGGGTGGGCTAATGAAAAACTGTTTTTT	CASSEGTGWANEKLFF
TRBV28	18	.	once	TRBJ2-3	TGTGCCAGCAGTCGGTTCCAGGGTTCTTGGGGAGCGACAGATACGCAGTATTTT	CASSRFQGSWGATDTQYF
TRBV29-1	15	.	.	TRBJ2-7	TGCAGCGTTGAAGATCGATCGCGGGGTTCCTACGAGCAGTACTTC	CSVEDRSRGSYEQYF
TRBV11-2	15	.	.	TRBJ1-5	TGTGCCAGCAGCTTAGATCCAGGGGCGGTACAGCCCCAGCATTTT	CASSLDPGAVQPQHF
TRBV29-1	12	TRBD1	.	TRBJ2-7	TGCAGCGCGCAGACAGGGGGCGACGAGCAGTACTTC	CSAQTGGDEQYF
TRBV9	16	.	once	TRBJ2-7	TGTGCCAGCAGCGTAGGTTCCTTCTCCACGGGCTACGAGCAGTACTTC	CASSVGSFSTGYEQYF